Each of the 26 T cell receptor beta chains below was sequenced from the same sample in a study of cytomegalovirus exposure and HLA in healthy donors. 60 Vbeta and 13 Jbeta primers were used in PCR. Profiled with immunoSEQ multiplex PCR; TCRdb holds only in-frame clones, not every one. The sample data list some 200,000 clones. The sequenced sample was PBMCs. Every receptor here comes from a man aged 25-45 years in good health and CMV-seronegative.

This CDR3 is CASSPGLRYEQYF. CDR3 bases: TGTGCCAGCAGTCCCGGACTGCGCTACGAGCAGTACTTC. The chain links TRBV7-9 to TRBJ2-7; D perhaps matches TRBD2 (5 bases). The CDR3 is 13 residues long. The germline gives CDR1 SEHNR, CDR2 FQNEAQ (reference sequence). V gave up 6 bases and J gave up 3 bases, with 12 bases separating them.

J is TRBJ2-3 and V is TRBV7-9, with D perhaps TRBD2 (6 bases). Germline V gene lookup returns CDR1 SEHNR and CDR2 FQNEAQ (reference sequence). Trimming pared 1 base from V and 5 bases from J, leaving 16 bases between. This CDR3 has 16 amino acids. The CDR3 DNA is TGTGCCAGCAGCTTAGTAGTGGGAGGCCAGGGAGATACGCAGTATTTT. This gives the protein CASSLVVGGQGDTQYF.

The J gene is TRBJ2-3, the V gene TRBV6-5; 11 nucleotides line up with TRBD2. Germline CDR1 and CDR2: MNHEY and SVGAGI. The CDR3 is made up of 14 amino acids. V lost 8 bases, J lost 3 bases, and 4 bases stayed unmatched. CDR3 sequence reads: CASDLAGGTDTQYF. The CDR3 bases are TGTGCCAGCGACCTAGCGGGGGGTACAGATACGCAGTATTTT.

J is TRBJ1-2 and V is TRBV11-3; D is possibly TRBD1 (6 bases). CDR3 length: 14 amino acids. Trimming removed 2 bases at V and 4 bases at J, with 11 bases between. Germline loops: CDR1 SGHNT, CDR2 YENEEA. DNA for the CDR3: TGTGCCAGCAGCTTAAACAGGGAGGGCTATGGCTACACCTTC. This translates into CASSLNREGYGYTF. Based on the CDR3 plus reference TRBV11-3 and TRBJ1-2, the full variable domain is EAGVVQSPRYKIIEKKQPVAFWCNPISGHNTLYWYLQNLGQGPELLIRYENEEAVDDSQLPKDRFSAERLKGVDSTLKIQPAELGDSAVYLCASSLNREGYGYTFGSGTRLTVV.

The chain has TRBV5-1 and TRBJ1-1, with a weak D call TRBD1 (5 bases). Trimming shortened V by 4 bases and J by 2 bases, and 18 bases separated the two germline ends. CDR1 and CDR2 (germline): SGHRS, YFSETQ. The CDR3 is 16 residues long. CDR3 sequence: CASSPPTGGGNTEAFF. The DNA for the CDR3 is TGCGCCAGCAGCCCACCAACAGGCGGCGGCAACACTGAAGCTTTCTTT.

Notes on this clone: Other DNA sequences in this sample translate to the same CDR3. V is TRBV6-1 and J is TRBJ1-2; 8 bases fit TRBD1. The germline V gene has CDR1 MNHNS and CDR2 SASEGT. CDR3 length: 13 residues. V lost 4 bases to trimming and J lost 5 bases; unmatched junction nucleotides: 3. The CDR3 protein is CASSGTGTYGYTF. CDR3 DNA: TGTGCCAGCAGTGGGACAGGGACTTATGGCTACACCTTC.

The chain employs TRBV7-2 and TRBJ2-1; D is perhaps TRBD1 (6 bases). CDR3 length: 15 residues. Trimming took off 1 base at V and 4 bases at J, with 11 bases between the two ends. Per germline, CDR1 SGHTA and CDR2 FQGNSA. This CDR3 reads CASSLDSGEYNEQFF. CDR3 DNA sequence: TGTGCCAGCAGCTTAGACTCAGGGGAATACAATGAGCAGTTCTTC.

The CDR3 sequence: CASSLDGGRGGTEAFF. In DNA form, the CDR3 reads TGTGCCAGCAGCTTGGATGGGGGCCGAGGCGGAACTGAAGCTTTCTTT. V is TRBV5-4 and J is TRBJ1-1; tentative D call: TRBD1 (6 bases). The V gene's germline CDR1 is SGHNT and CDR2 YYREEE (reference sequence). The CDR3 consists of 16 residues. The V gene lost 0 bases and the J gene lost 5 bases, with 17 bases spanning the gap.

The J gene is TRBJ2-1, the V gene TRBV28; 14 bases agree with TRBD2. The CDR3 covers 16 residues. CDR1 and CDR2 (germline): MDHEN, SYDVKM. The junction had 8 bases not matched to a gene; V was cut back by 6 bases and J by 7 bases. In DNA form, the CDR3 reads TGTGCCAGCAGCACCCGACTAGCGGGGGGGCGTAATGAGCAGTTCTTC. Translating gives CASSTRLAGGRNEQFF.

J is TRBJ2-1 and V is TRBV25-1; 7 bases line up with TRBD1. This CDR3 spans 16 amino acids. V dropped 3 bases and J dropped 6; count of bases not matched to a gene: 11. Germline assignment: CDR1 MGHDK and CDR2 SYGVNS. Here the CDR3 reads CASSDRNRGAGNEQFF. The CDR3 bases are TGTGCCAGCAGTGACCGTAACAGGGGTGCGGGCAATGAGCAGTTCTTC.

V and J are TRBV6-4 and TRBJ2-5; 11 nucleotides match TRBD2. Germline CDR1 and CDR2: MRHNA and SNTAGT. The ends lost 6 bases at V and 6 bases at J; junction bases unmatched: 3. The CDR3 is 13 residues long. The CDR3 reads CASSVAGGQTQYF. As DNA, the CDR3 is TGTGCCAGCAGCGTAGCGGGAGGGCAGACCCAGTACTTC.

The J gene is TRBJ1-2, the V gene TRBV6-5; D not resolved. CDR1 and CDR2 (germline): MNHEY, SVGAGI. V dropped 2 bases and J dropped 2 bases, with 12 bases sitting between them. The CDR3 contains 15 residues. The CDR3 spells CASSYSGAMNYGYTF. CDR3 DNA: TGTGCCAGCAGTTACAGTGGAGCTATGAACTATGGCTACACCTTC.

V and J are TRBV9 and TRBJ1-1; D not certain. Germline loops: CDR1 SGDLS, CDR2 YYNGEE. This CDR3 has 15 amino acids. V dropped 3 bases and J dropped 1 base, with 13 bases sitting between them. The CDR3 reads CASSGWSRGNTEAFF. CDR3 bases: TGTGCCAGCAGCGGCTGGTCCCGGGGGAACACTGAAGCTTTCTTT.

The CDR3 reads CASSPGQINEKLFF. The CDR3 region has the DNA TGTGCCAGCAGCCCGGGACAGATTAATGAAAAACTGTTTTTT. The chain has TRBV27 and TRBJ1-4; 7 nucleotides agree with TRBD1. Trimming took 6 bases from V and 4 from J; bases not matched to a gene: 5. The CDR3 is 14 amino acids. CDR1 and CDR2 from the germline V gene are MNHEY and SMNVEV (reference sequence). The full variable domain, in which reference TRBV27 and TRBJ1-4 provide the parts outside the CDR3, is EAQVTQNPRYLITVTGKKLTVTCSQNMNHEYMSWYRQDPGLGLRQIYYSMNVEVTDKGDVPEGYKVSRKEKRNFPLILESPSPNQTSLYFCASSPGQINEKLFFGSGTQLSVL.

This chain uses TRBV6-6 with TRBJ2-7; the match to TRBD1 covers 9 bases. The CDR3 totals 15 residues. Trimming cost V 8 bases and J 4 bases; bases outside gene matches: 12. The germline CDR1 and CDR2 sequences are MNHNY and SVGAGI (reference sequence). CDR3 sequence: CASGRGTGSSYEQYF. CDR3 DNA sequence: TGTGCCAGCGGAAGGGGGACAGGGTCTTCATACGAGCAGTACTTC.

This sequence joins TRBV19 and TRBJ1-6; no firm D call. The CDR3 totals 13 residues. The germline gives CDR1 LNHDA, CDR2 SQIVND (reference sequence). Trimming removed 6 bases from V and 6 bases from J, with 9 bases in between. For the CDR3, the DNA is TGTGCCAGTAGGTCGGGGAGTAATTCACCCCTCCACTTT. Translated, it gives CASRSGSNSPLHF.

The chain combines TRBV5-1 with TRBJ2-7; D is unclear. This CDR3 contains 14 residues. The germline CDR1 and CDR2 sequences are SGHRS and YFSETQ. Trimming stripped 1 base from V and 7 bases from J, with 15 bases between. CDR3 bases: TGCGCCAGCAGCTTGTTTGTCGGCAGCGAAGAGCAGTACTTC. Amino acid sequence: CASSLFVGSEEQYF.

The chain is built from TRBV7-8 and TRBJ1-1, with unresolved D. Germline-derived CDR1 and CDR2 are SGHVS and FQNEAQ. The length of the CDR3 is 12 residues. The V gene lost 5 bases and the J gene lost 8 bases, with 12 bases spanning the gap. DNA of the CDR3: TGTGCCAGCAGCGCGCCTCCCGCGGAAGCTTTCTTT. Translating gives CASSAPPAEAFF.

J is TRBJ2-5 and V is TRBV5-4; TRBD1 matches at 7 bases. This CDR3 comprises 14 residues. Germline V lookup: CDR1 SGHNT, CDR2 YYREEE (reference sequence). Germline trimming cut 0 bases from V and 2 bases from J; bases unmatched to any gene: 1. CDR3 region: CASSLAGQQETQYF. The CDR3 nucleotides read TGTGCCAGCAGCTTGGCGGGACAGCAAGAGACCCAGTACTTC.

The rearrangement links TRBV6-1 to TRBJ2-3; 8 bases line up with TRBD2. The CDR3 is 15 residues long. J was trimmed by 6 bases and V by 7 bases; bases with no gene match: 12. The germline gives CDR1 MNHNS, CDR2 SASEGT. In DNA, the CDR3 is TGTGCCAGCAATCTAAGCGGGAGTGGGGGCGATACGCAGTATTTT. Its protein is CASNLSGSGGDTQYF.

Here the CDR3 reads CATSRDFSGGLTGELFF. DNA of the CDR3: TGTGCCACCAGCAGAGATTTCAGCGGGGGGCTCACCGGGGAGCTGTTTTTT. The V gene is TRBV15, the J gene TRBJ2-2; 9 bases are a match to TRBD2. V shed 0 bases, J shed 4 bases, and the junction held 6 bases outside the gene matches. CDR1 and CDR2 (germline): LNHNV, YYDKDF (reference sequence). The CDR3 spans 17 residues. Full variable domain (missing parts from reference TRBV15 and TRBJ2-2): DAMVIQNPRYQVTQFGKPVTLSCSQTLNHNVMYWYQQKSSQAPKLLFHYYDKDFNNEADTPDNFQSRRPNTSFCFLDIRSPGLGDTAMYLCATSRDFSGGLTGELFFGEGSRLTVL.

The rearrangement joins TRBV5-1 to TRBJ2-7, with 7 bases aligning to TRBD2. V lost 4 bases and J lost 5; bases outside the gene matches: 9. The length of the CDR3 is 14 residues. From germline, CDR1 is SGHRS and CDR2 YFSETQ. DNA for the CDR3: TGCGCCAGCAGCCTCCGGAGCGGGATAGACGAGCAGTACTTC. It encodes CASSLRSGIDEQYF.

The V call is TRBV29-1, the J call TRBJ1-4; 9 bases fit TRBD1. Germline V gene data show CDR1 as SQVTM and CDR2 as ANQGSEA. The CDR3 extends over 14 amino acids. V shed 6 bases, J shed 8 bases, and the junction held 10 bases outside the gene matches. CDR3 residues: CSVGTGGKGEKLFF. CDR3 nucleotides: TGCAGCGTCGGTACAGGGGGCAAGGGCGAAAAACTGTTTTTT.

The chain employs TRBV30 and TRBJ2-1; tentative D call: TRBD1 (7 bases). The germline V gene encodes CDR1 GTSNPN and CDR2 SVGIG (reference sequence). The CDR3 has 15 amino acids. Deletions cut 2 bases from V and 2 bases from J, with 13 bases between. CDR3 sequence reads: CAWSRGDSPYNEQFF. As DNA, the CDR3 is TGTGCCTGGAGTCGCGGGGACAGCCCCTACAATGAGCAGTTCTTC.

J is TRBJ2-2 and V is TRBV14; 8 bases are a match to TRBD1. CDR1 SGHDN and CDR2 FVKESK come from the germline V gene. The ends lost 4 bases at V and 5 bases at J; junction bases unmatched: 6. The CDR3 totals 15 residues. In DNA form, the CDR3 reads TGTGCCAGCAGCCGGAGACAGGGGTTAACCGGGGAGCTGTTTTTT. It encodes CASSRRQGLTGELFF.

The chain uses TRBV19 and TRBJ2-7; D is undetermined. The V gene's germline CDR1 is LNHDA and CDR2 SQIVND (reference sequence). CDR3 size: 13 residues. Between the trimmed V and J ends, which lost 4 bases and 0 bases, there was a span of 7 bases. CDR3 amino acids: CASSTTVSYEQYF. In DNA, the CDR3 is TGTGCCAGTAGTACCACAGTCTCCTACGAGCAGTACTTC. Together with reference TRBV19 and TRBJ2-7, the CDR3 gives the full variable domain: DGGITQSPKYLFRKEGQNVTLSCEQNLNHDAMYWYRQDPGQGLRLIYYSQIVNDFQKGDIAEGYSVSREKKESFPLTVTSAQKNPTAFYLCASSTTVSYEQYFGPGTRLTVT.